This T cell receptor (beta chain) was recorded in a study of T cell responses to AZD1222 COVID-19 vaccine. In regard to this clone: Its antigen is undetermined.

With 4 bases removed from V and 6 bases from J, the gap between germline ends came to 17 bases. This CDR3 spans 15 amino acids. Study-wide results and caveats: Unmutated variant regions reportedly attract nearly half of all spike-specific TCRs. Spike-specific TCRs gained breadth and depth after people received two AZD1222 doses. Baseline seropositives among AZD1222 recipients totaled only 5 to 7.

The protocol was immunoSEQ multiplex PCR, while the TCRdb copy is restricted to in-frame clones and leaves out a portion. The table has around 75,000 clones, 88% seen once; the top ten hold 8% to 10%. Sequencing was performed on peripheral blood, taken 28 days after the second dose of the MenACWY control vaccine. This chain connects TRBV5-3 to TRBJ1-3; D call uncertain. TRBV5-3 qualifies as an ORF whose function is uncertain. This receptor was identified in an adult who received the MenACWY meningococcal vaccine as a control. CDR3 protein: CARSLTRTEINTIYF. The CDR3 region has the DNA TGTGCCAGAAGCCTTACTAGGACTGAGATAAACACCATATATTTT.